This T cell receptor (beta chain) was sequenced for a study of T-cell memory formation after mild COVID-19. About the study: Clusters of TCRs were largely donor specific.

The study, taken as a whole, reports: Clones that contracted from day 15 to 85 were balanced CD4/CD8, while later expanders leaned CD4+. That cross-reactive memory joined was suggested by some responding clones appearing in pre-infection memory. What remained unconfirmed was the SARS-CoV-2 specificity of second-wave clones peaking on day 37.

Worth noting for this clonotype: No antigen is known for it.

Germline CDR1 is SQVTM and CDR2 is ANQGSEA. There are 14 residues in the CDR3. Trimming pared 5 bases from V and 2 bases from J, leaving 15 bases between. Each CDR3 protein gets one entry after TCRdb re-called the 5' RACE reads with MiXCR. Of about 430,000 distinct CDR3 sequences in the sample, roughly 18% were seen once. The J gene is TRBJ2-5, the V gene TRBV29-1, with D uncertain. Source material: PBMCs or a T cell subset sorted from them (not recorded which). The receptor was derived from a man younger than 30 who had mild COVID-19 (a few samples of this study predate the infection). Cell type and time point are not known. CDR3 coding DNA: TGCAGCGTTCCCTTAGTAGGGAATCAAGAGACCCAGTACTTC. Encoded protein: CSVPLVGNQETQYF. Full variable domain (missing parts from reference TRBV29-1 and TRBJ2-5): SAVISQKPSRDICQRGTSLTIQCQVDSQVTMMFWYRQQPGQSLTLIATANQGSEATYESGFVIDKFPISRPNLTFSTLTVSNMSPEDSSIYLCSVPLVGNQETQYFGPGTRLLVL.